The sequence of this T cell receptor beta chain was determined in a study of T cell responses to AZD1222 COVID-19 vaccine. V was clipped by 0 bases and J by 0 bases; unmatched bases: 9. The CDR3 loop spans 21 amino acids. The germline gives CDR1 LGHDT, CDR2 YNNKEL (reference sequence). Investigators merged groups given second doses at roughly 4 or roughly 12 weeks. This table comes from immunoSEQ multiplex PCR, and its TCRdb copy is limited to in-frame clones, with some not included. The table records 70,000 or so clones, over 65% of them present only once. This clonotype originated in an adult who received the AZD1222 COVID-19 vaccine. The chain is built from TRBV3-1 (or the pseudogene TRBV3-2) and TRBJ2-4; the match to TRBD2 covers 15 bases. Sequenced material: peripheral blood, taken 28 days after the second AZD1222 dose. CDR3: CASSQDPGLAGGDLAKNIQYF. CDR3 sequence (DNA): TGTGCCAGCAGCCAAGACCCGGGACTAGCGGGAGGAGACCTAGCCAAAAACATTCAGTACTTC.